This entry lists 2 T cell receptor beta chains sequenced from one sample in a study of blood T cell repertoires in COVID-19. The data were produced by immunoSEQ multiplex PCR, yet TCRdb's version contains in-frame clones alone and is incomplete. The sample carries 120,000 or so clones, 65% to 85% recorded once. Sample: PBMCs or T cells enriched from blood (not recorded which). The receptors here all came from a woman aged 25 to 39 who had recovered from COVID-19.

The rearrangement uses TRBV6-1 and TRBJ2-7, with D perhaps matching TRBD2 (6 bases). Trimming shortened V by 3 bases and J by 3 bases, and 6 bases separated the two germline ends. CDR1 MNHNS and CDR2 SASEGT come from the germline V gene. CDR3 size: 12 residues. The CDR3 reads CASSEGLYEQYF. For the CDR3, the DNA is TGTGCCAGCAGTGAGGGACTCTACGAGCAGTACTTC.

The genes are TRBV3-1 (or the pseudogene TRBV3-2) and TRBJ2-5; 11 nucleotides agree with TRBD2. The CDR3 length is 16 residues. The trim removed 2 bases at V and 2 bases at J, leaving 4 bases unmatched. CDR1 and CDR2 from the germline V gene are LGHDT and YNNKEL (reference sequence). The CDR3: CASSQSGTSGQETQYF. CDR3 sequence (DNA): TGTGCCAGCAGCCAATCAGGGACTAGCGGACAAGAGACCCAGTACTTC.